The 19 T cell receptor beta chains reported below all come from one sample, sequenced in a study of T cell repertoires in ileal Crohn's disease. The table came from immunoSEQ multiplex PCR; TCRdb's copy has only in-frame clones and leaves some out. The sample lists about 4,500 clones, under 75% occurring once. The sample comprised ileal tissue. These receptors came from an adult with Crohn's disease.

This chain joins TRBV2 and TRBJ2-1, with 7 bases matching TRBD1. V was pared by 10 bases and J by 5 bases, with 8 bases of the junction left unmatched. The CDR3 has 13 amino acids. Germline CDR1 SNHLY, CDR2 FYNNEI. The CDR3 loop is CATGTDLNNEQFF. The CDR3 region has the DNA TGTGCCACCGGGACAGACCTAAACAATGAGCAGTTCTTC.

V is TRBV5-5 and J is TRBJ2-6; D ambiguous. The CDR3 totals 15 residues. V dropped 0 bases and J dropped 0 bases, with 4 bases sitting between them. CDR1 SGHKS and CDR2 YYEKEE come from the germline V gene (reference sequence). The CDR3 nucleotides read TGTGCCAGCAGCTTGGGTAGCTCTGGGGCCAACGTCCTGACTTTC. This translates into CASSLGSSGANVLTF.

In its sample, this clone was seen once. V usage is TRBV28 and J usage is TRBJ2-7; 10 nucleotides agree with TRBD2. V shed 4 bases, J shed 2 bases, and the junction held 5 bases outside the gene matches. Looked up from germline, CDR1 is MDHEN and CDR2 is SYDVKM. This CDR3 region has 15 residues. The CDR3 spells CASSSTSGVAYEQYF. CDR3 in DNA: TGTGCCAGCAGTTCCACTAGCGGGGTTGCCTACGAGCAGTACTTC. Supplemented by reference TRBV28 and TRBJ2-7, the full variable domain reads DVKVTQSSRYLVKRTGEKVFLECVQDMDHENMFWYRQDPGLGLRLIYFSYDVKMKEKGDIPEGYSVSREKKERFSLILESASTNQTSMYLCASSSTSGVAYEQYFGPGTRLTVT.

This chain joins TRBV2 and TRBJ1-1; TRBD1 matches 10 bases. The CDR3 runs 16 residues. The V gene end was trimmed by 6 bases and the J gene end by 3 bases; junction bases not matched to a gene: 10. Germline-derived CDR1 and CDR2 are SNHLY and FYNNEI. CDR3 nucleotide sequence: TGTGCCAGCAGGCGTTTCTCCGGGACAGGGGACACTGAAGCTTTCTTT. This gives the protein CASRRFSGTGDTEAFF.

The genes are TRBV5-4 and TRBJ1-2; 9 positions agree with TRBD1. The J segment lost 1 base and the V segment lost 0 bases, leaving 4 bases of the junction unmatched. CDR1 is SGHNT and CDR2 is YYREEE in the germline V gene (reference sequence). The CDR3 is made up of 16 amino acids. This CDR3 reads CASSLAGQGLNYGYTF. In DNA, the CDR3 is TGTGCCAGCAGCTTGGCCGGACAGGGGCTTAACTATGGCTACACCTTC.

CDR3 region: CASSGTGLYGNTIYF. CDR3 coding DNA: TGTGCCAGCAGCGGCACAGGTTTATACGGAAACACCATATATTTT. The chain links TRBV11-1 to TRBJ1-3; D is perhaps TRBD1 (5 bases). The V and J ends lost 5 bases and 4 bases respectively, with 15 bases between them. There are 15 residues in the CDR3. Germline V gene sequence: CDR1 SGHAT, CDR2 FQDESV (reference sequence).

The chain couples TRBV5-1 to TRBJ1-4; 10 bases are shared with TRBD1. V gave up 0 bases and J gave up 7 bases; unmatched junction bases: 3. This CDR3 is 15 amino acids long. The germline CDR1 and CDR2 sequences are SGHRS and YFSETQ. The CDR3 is CASSLDGTGVEKLFF. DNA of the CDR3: TGCGCCAGCAGCTTGGATGGGACAGGGGTTGAAAAACTGTTTTTT.

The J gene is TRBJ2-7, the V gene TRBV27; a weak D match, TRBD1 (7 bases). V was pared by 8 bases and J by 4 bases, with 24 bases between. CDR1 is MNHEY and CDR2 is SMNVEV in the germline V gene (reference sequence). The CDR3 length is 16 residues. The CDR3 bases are TGTGCCAGCTATCAACCCACGACAGGGAGGCGGTACGAGCAGTACTTC. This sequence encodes CASYQPTTGRRYEQYF.

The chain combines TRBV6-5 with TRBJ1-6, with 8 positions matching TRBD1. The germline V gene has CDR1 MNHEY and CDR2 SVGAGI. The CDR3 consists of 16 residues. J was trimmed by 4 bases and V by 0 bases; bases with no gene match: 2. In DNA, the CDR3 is TGTGCCAGCAGTTACTCGGGACAGGTGTATAATTCACCCCTCCACTTT. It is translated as CASSYSGQVYNSPLHF.

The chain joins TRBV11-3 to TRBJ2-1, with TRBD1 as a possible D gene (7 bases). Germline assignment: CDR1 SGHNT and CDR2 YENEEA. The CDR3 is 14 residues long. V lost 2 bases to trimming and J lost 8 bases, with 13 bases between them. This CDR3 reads CASSLRGGGDEQFF. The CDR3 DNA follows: TGTGCCAGCAGCTTAAGAGGGGGCGGGGATGAGCAGTTCTTC.

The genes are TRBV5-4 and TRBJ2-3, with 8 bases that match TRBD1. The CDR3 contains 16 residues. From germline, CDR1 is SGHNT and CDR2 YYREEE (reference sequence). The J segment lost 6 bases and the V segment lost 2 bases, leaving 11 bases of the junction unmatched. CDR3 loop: CASSFKWTGSSDTQYF. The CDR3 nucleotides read TGTGCCAGCAGCTTTAAGTGGACAGGGAGTTCGGATACGCAGTATTTT.

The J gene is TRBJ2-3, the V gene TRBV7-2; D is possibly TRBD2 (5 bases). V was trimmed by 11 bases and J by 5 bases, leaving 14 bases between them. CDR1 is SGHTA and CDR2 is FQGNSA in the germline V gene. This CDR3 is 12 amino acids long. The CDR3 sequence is CASRASGDTQYF. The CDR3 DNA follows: TGTGCCTCGAGGGCCAGTGGAGATACGCAGTATTTT.

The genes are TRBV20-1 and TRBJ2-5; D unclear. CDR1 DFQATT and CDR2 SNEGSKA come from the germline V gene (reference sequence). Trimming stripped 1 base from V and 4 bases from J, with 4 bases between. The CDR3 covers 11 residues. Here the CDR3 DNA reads TGCAGTGCTAGAGGCGTAGAGACCCAGTACTTC. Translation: CSARGVETQYF.

Here the CDR3 reads CASSMVGQIYGYTF. CDR3 nucleotide sequence: TGTGCCAGTAGTATGGTGGGGCAGATCTATGGCTACACCTTC. V is TRBV19 and J is TRBJ1-2, with D perhaps TRBD1 (5 bases). Germline V gives CDR1 LNHDA, CDR2 SQIVND (reference sequence). Trimming left V 3 bases short and J 4 bases short, with 12 bases between. The CDR3 has 14 amino acids.

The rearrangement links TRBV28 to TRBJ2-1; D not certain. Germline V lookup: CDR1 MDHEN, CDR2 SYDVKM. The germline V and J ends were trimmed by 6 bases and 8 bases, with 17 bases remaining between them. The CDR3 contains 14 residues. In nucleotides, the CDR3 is TGTGCCAGCAGCATCGACTTTTCTACCGATGAGCAGTTCTTC. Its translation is CASSIDFSTDEQFF.

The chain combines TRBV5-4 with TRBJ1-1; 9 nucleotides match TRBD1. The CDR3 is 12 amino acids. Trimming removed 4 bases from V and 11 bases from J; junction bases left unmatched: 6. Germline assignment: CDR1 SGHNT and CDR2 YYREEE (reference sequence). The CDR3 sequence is CASSPGTGYAFF. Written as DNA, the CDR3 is TGTGCCAGCAGCCCCGGGACAGGGTACGCTTTCTTT.

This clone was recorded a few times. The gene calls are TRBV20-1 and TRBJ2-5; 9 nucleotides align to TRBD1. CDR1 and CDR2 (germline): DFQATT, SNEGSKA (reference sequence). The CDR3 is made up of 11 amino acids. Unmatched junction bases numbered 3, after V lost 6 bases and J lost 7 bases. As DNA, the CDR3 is TGCAGTGCACCGACAGGGGGGACCCAGTACTTC. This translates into CSAPTGGTQYF.

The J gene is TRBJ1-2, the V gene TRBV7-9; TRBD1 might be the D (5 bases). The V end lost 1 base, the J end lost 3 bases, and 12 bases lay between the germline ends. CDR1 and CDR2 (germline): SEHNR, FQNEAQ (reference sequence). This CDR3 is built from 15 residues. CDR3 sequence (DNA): TGTGCCAGCAGCTTAGATTTACAGACAGACTATGGCTACACCTTC. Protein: CASSLDLQTDYGYTF.

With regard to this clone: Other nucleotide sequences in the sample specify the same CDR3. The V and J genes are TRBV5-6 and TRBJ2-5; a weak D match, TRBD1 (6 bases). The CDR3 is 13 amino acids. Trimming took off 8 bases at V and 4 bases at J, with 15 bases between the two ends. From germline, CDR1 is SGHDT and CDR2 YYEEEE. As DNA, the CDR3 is TGTGCCAGTAGCGCGACAGGCAGAGAGACCCAGTACTTC. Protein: CASSATGRETQYF. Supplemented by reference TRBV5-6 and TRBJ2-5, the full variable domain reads DAGVTQSPTHLIKTRGQQVTLRCSPKSGHDTVSWYQQALGQGPQFIFQYYEEEERQRGNFPDRFSGHQFPNYSSELNVNALLLGDSALYLCASSATGRETQYFGPGTRLLVL.